In its sample, the clone carrying this TCR beta chain was seen once. What it recognizes is unknown. V lost 2 bases and J lost 1, with 11 bases in between. The CDR3 runs to 15 residues. Germline values: CDR1 MNHEY, CDR2 SMNVEV (reference sequence). PCR primers comprised 60 Vbeta and 13 Jbeta primers. The table came from immunoSEQ multiplex PCR; TCRdb's copy has only in-frame clones and leaves some out. The table records under 150,000 clones, around four fifths of them present only once. The sample originates from a study of cytomegalovirus exposure and HLA in healthy donors. General observations from the study: As was reported, the classifier diagnosed cytomegalovirus status with high specificity and sensitivity.

The origin of this receptor is a boy aged 10-17 years in good health and CMV-seronegative. The sample consisted of PBMCs. The V and J genes are TRBV27 and TRBJ1-2, with D perhaps matching TRBD1 (5 bases). The CDR3 nucleotides read TGTGCCAGCAGTTTAAAGGGGTATGATAACTATGGCTACACCTTC. It translates to CASSLKGYDNYGYTF.